The clone carrying this TCR beta chain was seen at least ten times. This CDR3 region has 15 residues. Germline-derived CDR1 and CDR2 are MDHEN and SYDVKM. V lost 4 bases and J 2 bases, leaving 12 bases between the germline ends. Amplification of TCR alpha and beta CDR3 regions from RNA used iRepertoire nested multiplex PCR. TCRdb reanalysed the multiplex PCR reads using MiXCR and keeps one entry per CDR3 protein. The sample lists 44,000 or so distinct CDR3 sequences; around 22% were seen once. The data are from a study of glioma-infiltrating T cells. Sequenced material: glioma tissue, nonneoplastic brain tissue, or PBMCs (not recorded which). The chain uses TRBV28 and TRBJ1-5; D is ambiguous. The source is a human donor with low-grade glioma or glioblastoma, undergoing nonglioma brain surgery, or in good health (not recorded which). CDR3 region: CASSSPGDGNQPQHF. In DNA, the CDR3 is TGTGCCAGCAGTTCGCCCGGTGATGGCAATCAGCCCCAGCATTTT. The full variable domain, in which reference TRBV28 and TRBJ1-5 provide the parts outside the CDR3, is DVKVTQSSRYLVKRTGEKVFLECVQDMDHENMFWYRQDPGLGLRLIYFSYDVKMKEKGDIPEGYSVSREKKERFSLILESASTNQTSMYLCASSSPGDGNQPQHFGDGTRLSIL.